A single sample gave rise to the 9 T cell receptor beta chains below, sequenced in a study of T cell responses to AZD1222 COVID-19 vaccine. TCRdb keeps only in-frame clones here, not all; method: immunoSEQ multiplex PCR. This sample has tens of thousands of clones; around 85% occur once, and the top ten carry approximately 10%. This specimen consisted of peripheral blood, obtained 28 days after the second AZD1222 dose. The origin of the receptors is an adult who received the AZD1222 COVID-19 vaccine.

The chain is built from TRBV6-5 and TRBJ1-2, with TRBD1 matching over 7 bases. Germline V CDR1 and CDR2: MNHEY, SVGAGI. V shed 2 bases and J 2 bases; nucleotides not matched to a gene: 5. The CDR3 sequence is 15 residues long. CDR3 DNA sequence: TGTGCCAGCAGTTACCCGTCCAGGGGGAACTATGGCTACACCTTC. Its protein product is CASSYPSRGNYGYTF.

On this clone itself: This specimen includes other DNA sequences encoding the same CDR3. The chain recombines TRBV7-9 with TRBJ1-4; TRBD1 is a possible D gene (5 bases). Germline assignment: CDR1 SEHNR and CDR2 FQNEAQ (reference sequence). V lost 5 bases and J 6 bases, leaving 13 bases between the germline ends. This CDR3 comprises 14 residues. Here the CDR3 DNA reads TGTGCCAGCAGCCCTGGGGGAGGGGATGAAAAACTGTTTTTT. Translated, it gives CASSPGGGDEKLFF. Based on the CDR3 plus reference TRBV7-9 and TRBJ1-4, the full variable domain is DTGVSQNPRHKITKRGQNVTFRCDPISEHNRLYWYRQTLGQGPEFLTYFQNEAQLEKSRLLSDRFSAERPKGSFSTLEIQRTEQGDSAMYLCASSPGGGDEKLFFGSGTQLSVL.

The chain joins TRBV7-2 to TRBJ1-6; no definite D call. Trimming stripped 5 bases from V and 0 bases from J, with 8 bases between. The length of the CDR3 is 15 residues. CDR1 and CDR2 from the germline V gene are SGHTA and FQGNSA. The DNA for the CDR3 is TGTGCCAGCAGCCTCATAAGCTCCTATAATTCACCCCTCCACTTT. It specifies CASSLISSYNSPLHF.

The rearrangement links TRBV20-1 to TRBJ2-3, with D perhaps given as TRBD1 or TRBD2 (7 bases each). This CDR3 is built from 11 residues. V lost 6 bases and J lost 13, with 17 bases in between. Germline V lookup: CDR1 DFQATT, CDR2 SNEGSKA (reference sequence). This CDR3 is CSADQGGRKYF. CDR3 in DNA: TGCAGTGCCGACCAGGGGGGGAGAAAGTATTTT.

This clone was counted only a few times. This chain connects TRBV4-2 to TRBJ1-2; D unresolved. This CDR3 is built from 16 residues. The germline V gene has CDR1 LGHNA and CDR2 YNFKEQ. Trimming removed 3 bases at V and 6 bases at J, with 20 bases between. The CDR3 here is CASSHKRTAREDGYTF. Written as DNA, the CDR3 is TGTGCCAGCAGCCACAAGCGGACGGCCCGGGAGGATGGCTACACCTTC.

This sequence joins TRBV5-8 and TRBJ1-6; weak D call: TRBD1 (5 bases). This CDR3 has 13 amino acids. Trimming removed 10 bases from V and 2 bases from J, with 10 bases in between. Germline CDR1 reads SGHTS; CDR2 reads YDEGEE. DNA for the CDR3: TGTGCCCCCAGGGTCCCCTATAATTCACCCCTCCACTTT. Translation: CAPRVPYNSPLHF.

This chain uses TRBV5-4 with TRBJ1-1; D is perhaps TRBD1 (5 bases). Germline-derived CDR1 and CDR2 are SGHNT and YYREEE (reference sequence). Trimming stripped 4 bases from V and 1 base from J, with 8 bases between. The CDR3 length is 13 residues. CDR3 coding DNA: TGTGCCAGCAGCATAGGACAGAACACTGAAGCTTTCTTT. It codes for CASSIGQNTEAFF.

The gene calls are TRBV11-2 and TRBJ2-7, with 9 bases that match TRBD2. The V and J ends lost 0 bases and 5 bases, in that order; junction bases with no gene match: 5. The V gene's germline CDR1 is SGHAT and CDR2 FQNNGV. The CDR3 totals 15 residues. The CDR3 here is CASSLEPRGGDEQYF. CDR3 nucleotides: TGTGCCAGCAGCTTAGAACCCCGCGGGGGGGACGAGCAGTACTTC.

V usage is TRBV6-5 and J usage is TRBJ2-7, with TRBD2 matching over 7 bases. Per germline, CDR1 MNHEY and CDR2 SVGAGI. With 0 bases clipped from V and 0 bases from J, the junction kept 5 bases outside the gene matches. The CDR3 is 16 residues long. The CDR3 region is CASSYSMGGSSYEQYF. CDR3 nucleotide sequence: TGTGCCAGCAGTTACTCGATGGGGGGGAGCTCCTACGAGCAGTACTTC.